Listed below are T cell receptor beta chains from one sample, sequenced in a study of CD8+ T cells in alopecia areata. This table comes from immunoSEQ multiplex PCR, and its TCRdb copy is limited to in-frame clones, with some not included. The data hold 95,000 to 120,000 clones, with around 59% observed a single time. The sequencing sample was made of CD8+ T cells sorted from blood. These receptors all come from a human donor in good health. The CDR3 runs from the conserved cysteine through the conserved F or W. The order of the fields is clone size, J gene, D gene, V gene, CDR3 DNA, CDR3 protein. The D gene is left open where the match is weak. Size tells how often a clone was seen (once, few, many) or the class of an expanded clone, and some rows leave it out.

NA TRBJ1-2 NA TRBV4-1 TGCGCCAGCAGCCAAGTATCGGGCGTCTATGGCTACACCTTC CASSQVSGVYGYTF
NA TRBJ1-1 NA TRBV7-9 TGTGCCAGCAGCTTAGTTTTGGTGATAGGCTCAAACACTGAAGCTTTCTTT CASSLVLVIGSNTEAFF
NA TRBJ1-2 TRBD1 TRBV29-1 TGCAGCGTGGACCAGGGGGCGAGCGATGGCTACACCTTC CSVDQGASDGYTF
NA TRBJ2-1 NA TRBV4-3 TGCGCCAGCAGCCAAGAATTATCGGGTTTGGAGCAGTTCTTC CASSQELSGLEQFF
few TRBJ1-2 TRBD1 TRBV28 TGTGCCAGCTCGGGGGCGGACAGGGGGGACTATGGCTACACCTTC CASSGADRGDYGYTF
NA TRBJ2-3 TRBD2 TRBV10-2 TGCGCCAGCAGCCCACCGCGGGGGGGCGGGCCAGATACGCAGTATTTT CASSPPRGGGPDTQYF
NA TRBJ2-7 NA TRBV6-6 TGTGCCAGCAGACCAGGACAGTTCTCCTACGAGCAGTACTTC CASRPGQFSYEQYF
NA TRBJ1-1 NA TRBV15 TGTGCCACCAGCACCGGGACAAACACTGAAGCTTTCTTT CATSTGTNTEAFF
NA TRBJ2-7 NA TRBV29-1 TGCAGCGCCCGACCAGACAACTCCTACGAGCAGTACTTC CSARPDNSYEQYF
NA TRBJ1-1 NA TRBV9 TGTGCCAGCAGCGCGAGGGACACTGAAGCTTTCTTT CASSARDTEAFF
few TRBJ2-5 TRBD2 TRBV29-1 TGCAGCGTGCATCTCTTGCGGGGGGAACAAGAGACCCAGTACTTC CSVHLLRGEQETQYF
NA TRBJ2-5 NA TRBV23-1 TGCGCCAGCAGACTCAATCGGGGGACCCAGTACTTC CASRLNRGTQYF
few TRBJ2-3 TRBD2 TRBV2 TGTGCCAGCACCGACGTGGGACTAGCGGGGAAAACCACAGATACGCAGTATTTT CASTDVGLAGKTTDTQYF
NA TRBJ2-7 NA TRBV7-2 TGTGCCAGCAGCTTAGCGCCCAACTTCTACGAGCAGTACTTC CASSLAPNFYEQYF
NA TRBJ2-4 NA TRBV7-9 TGTGCCAGCAGCTGGGGAGGAAACATTCAGTACTTC CASSWGGNIQYF
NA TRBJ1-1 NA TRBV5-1 TGCGCCAGCAGCTTGACACAGGGTAACACTGAAGCTTTCTTT CASSLTQGNTEAFF
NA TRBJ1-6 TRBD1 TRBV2 TGTGCCAGCAGTGAAGGGACAGGGGGTAATTCACCCCTCCACTTT CASSEGTGGNSPLHF
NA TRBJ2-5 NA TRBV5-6 TGTGCCAGCAGCTTGGGTCGAGGTGGGGAGACCCAGTACTTC CASSLGRGGETQYF
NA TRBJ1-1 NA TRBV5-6 TGTGCCAGCAGCTGGATGAGGGGTGAAGCTTTCTTT CASSWMRGEAFF
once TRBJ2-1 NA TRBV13 TGTGCCAGCAGCGCCCAGACCCCCGGTGAGCAGTTCTTC CASSAQTPGEQFF
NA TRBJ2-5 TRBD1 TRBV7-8 TGTGCCAGCAGCCAAATGACGGGACAGGGGAAGGGAGAGACCCAGTACTTC CASSQMTGQGKGETQYF
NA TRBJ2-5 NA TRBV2 TGTGCCAGCAGTGGTGAGGCAGAGACCCAGTACTTC CASSGEAETQYF
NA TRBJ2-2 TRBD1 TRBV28 TGTGCCAGCAAGGGACAGGGTGTCCCCGGGGAGCTGTTTTTT CASKGQGVPGELFF
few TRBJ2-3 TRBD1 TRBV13 TGTGCCAGCAGCTTAGGCAGGGGGACCTCTAAGGGGCAGTATTTT CASSLGRGTSKGQYF
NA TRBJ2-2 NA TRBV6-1 TGTGCCAGCAATGGTGTCCCGAGGGAGCTGTTTTTT CASNGVPRELFF
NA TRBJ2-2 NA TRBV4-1 TGCGCCAGCAGCCAACCGACTGGCCCCGGGGAGCTGTTTTTT CASSQPTGPGELFF
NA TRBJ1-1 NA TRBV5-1 TGCGCCAGCAGCCCGGGACAGAACACTGAAGCTTTCTTT CASSPGQNTEAFF